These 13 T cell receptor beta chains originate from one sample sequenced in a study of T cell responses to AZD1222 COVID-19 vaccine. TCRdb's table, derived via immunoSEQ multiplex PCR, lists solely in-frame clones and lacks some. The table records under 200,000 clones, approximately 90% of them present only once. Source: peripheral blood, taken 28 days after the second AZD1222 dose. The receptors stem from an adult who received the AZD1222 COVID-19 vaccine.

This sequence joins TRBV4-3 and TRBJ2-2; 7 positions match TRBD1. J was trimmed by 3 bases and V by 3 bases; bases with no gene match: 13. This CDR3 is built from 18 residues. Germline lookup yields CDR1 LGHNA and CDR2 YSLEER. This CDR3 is CASSHPPLGQGDTGELFF. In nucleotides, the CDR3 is TGCGCCAGCAGCCATCCTCCCCTGGGCCAGGGGGACACCGGGGAGCTGTTTTTT.

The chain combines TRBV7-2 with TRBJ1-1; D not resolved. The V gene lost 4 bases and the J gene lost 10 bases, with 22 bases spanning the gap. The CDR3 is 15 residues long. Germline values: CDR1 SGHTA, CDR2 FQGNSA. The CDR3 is CASSSDNRWPIRAFF. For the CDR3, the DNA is TGTGCCAGCAGCTCCGATAATAGATGGCCTATTAGAGCTTTCTTT.

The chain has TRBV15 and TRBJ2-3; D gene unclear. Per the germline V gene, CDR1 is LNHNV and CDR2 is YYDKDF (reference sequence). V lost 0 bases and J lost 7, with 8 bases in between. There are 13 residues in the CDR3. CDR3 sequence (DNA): TGTGCCACCAGCAGAGATCCCGCCAATACGCAGTATTTT. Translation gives CATSRDPANTQYF. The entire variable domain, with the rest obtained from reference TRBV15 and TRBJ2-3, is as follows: DAMVIQNPRYQVTQFGKPVTLSCSQTLNHNVMYWYQQKSSQAPKLLFHYYDKDFNNEADTPDNFQSRRPNTSFCFLDIRSPGLGDTAMYLCATSRDPANTQYFGPGTRLTVL.

The CDR3 protein is CASSPGLAPFSSYEQYF. In DNA form, the CDR3 reads TGTGCCAGCAGTCCAGGACTAGCCCCCTTCAGCTCCTACGAGCAGTACTTC. J is TRBJ2-7 and V is TRBV6-2 or TRBV6-3; 8 nucleotides line up with TRBD2. Germline CDR1 reads MNHEY; CDR2 reads SVGEGT. The CDR3 runs to 17 residues. Germline trimming cut 5 bases from V and 0 bases from J; bases unmatched to any gene: 12.

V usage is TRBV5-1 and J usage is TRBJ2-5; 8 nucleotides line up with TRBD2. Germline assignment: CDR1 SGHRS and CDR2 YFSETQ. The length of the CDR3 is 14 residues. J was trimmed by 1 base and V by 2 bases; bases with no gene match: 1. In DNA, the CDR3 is TGCGCCAGCAGCTTTAGCGGGGTCCAAGAGACCCAGTACTTC. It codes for CASSFSGVQETQYF.

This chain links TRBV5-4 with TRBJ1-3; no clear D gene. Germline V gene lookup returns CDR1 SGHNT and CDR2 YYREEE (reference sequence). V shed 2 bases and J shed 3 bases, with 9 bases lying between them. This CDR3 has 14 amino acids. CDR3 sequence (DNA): TGTGCCAGCAGCTTACAGAGTGGTGGAAACACCATATATTTT. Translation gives CASSLQSGGNTIYF.

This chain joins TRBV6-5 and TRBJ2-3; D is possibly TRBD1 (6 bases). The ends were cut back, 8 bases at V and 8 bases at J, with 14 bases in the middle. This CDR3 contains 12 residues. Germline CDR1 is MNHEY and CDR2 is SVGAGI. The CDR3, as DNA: TGTGCCAGCTTTTCAGGGGTGGGTACGCAGTATTTT. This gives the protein CASFSGVGTQYF.

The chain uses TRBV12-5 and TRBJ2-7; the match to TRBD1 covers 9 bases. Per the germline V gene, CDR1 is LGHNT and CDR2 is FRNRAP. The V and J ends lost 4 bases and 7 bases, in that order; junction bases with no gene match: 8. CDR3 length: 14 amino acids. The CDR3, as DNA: TGTGCTAGTGGTTCGCGGACAGGGGCTGGGGAGCAGTACTTC. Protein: CASGSRTGAGEQYF.

The CDR3 sequence: CASGLVVGTSNYGYTF. Written as DNA, the CDR3 is TGTGCTAGTGGTTTGGTAGTGGGAACTTCTAACTATGGCTACACCTTC. This chain connects TRBV12-5 to TRBJ1-2; D is unclear. There are 16 residues in the CDR3. V lost 0 bases to trimming and J lost 0 bases, with 11 bases between them. CDR1 is LGHNT, CDR2 FRNRAP, per germline.

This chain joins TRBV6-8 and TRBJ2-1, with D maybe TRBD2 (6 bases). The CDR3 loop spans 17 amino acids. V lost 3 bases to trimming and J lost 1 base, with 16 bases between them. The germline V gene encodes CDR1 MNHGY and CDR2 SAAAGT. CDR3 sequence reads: CASSYHTPRGSYNEQFF. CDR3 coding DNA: TGTGCCAGCAGTTATCACACCCCGCGGGGTTCCTACAATGAGCAGTTCTTC.

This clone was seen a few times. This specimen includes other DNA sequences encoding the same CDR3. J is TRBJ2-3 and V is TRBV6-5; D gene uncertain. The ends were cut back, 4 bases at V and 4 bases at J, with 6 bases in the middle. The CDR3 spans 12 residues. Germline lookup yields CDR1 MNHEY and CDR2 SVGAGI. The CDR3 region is CASSSAADTQYF. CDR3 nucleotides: TGTGCCAGCAGTTCTGCGGCAGATACGCAGTATTTT.

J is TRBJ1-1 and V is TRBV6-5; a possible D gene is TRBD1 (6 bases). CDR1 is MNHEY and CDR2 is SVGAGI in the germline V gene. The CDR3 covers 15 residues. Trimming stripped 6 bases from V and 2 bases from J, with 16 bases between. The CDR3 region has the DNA TGTGCCAGCAGGCAGGGCGACAGGCTAAACACTGAAGCTTTCTTT. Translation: CASRQGDRLNTEAFF.

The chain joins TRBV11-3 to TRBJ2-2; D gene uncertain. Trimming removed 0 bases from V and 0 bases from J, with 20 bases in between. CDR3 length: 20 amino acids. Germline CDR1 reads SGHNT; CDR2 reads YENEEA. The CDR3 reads CASSLDEGFIWFANTGELFF. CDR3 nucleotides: TGTGCCAGCAGCTTAGACGAAGGGTTTATTTGGTTCGCGAACACCGGGGAGCTGTTTTTT. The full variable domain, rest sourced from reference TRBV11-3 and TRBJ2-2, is EAGVVQSPRYKIIEKKQPVAFWCNPISGHNTLYWYLQNLGQGPELLIRYENEEAVDDSQLPKDRFSAERLKGVDSTLKIQPAELGDSAVYLCASSLDEGFIWFANTGELFFGEGSRLTVL.